The 10 T cell receptor beta chains below all came from one sample that was sequenced in a study of beta chain features in type 1 diabetes. Every bit of the isolated RNA underwent reverse transcription, so sequencing read expressed TCRB transcripts. Method: immunoSEQ multiplex PCR; TCRdb's copy keeps in-frame clones and lacks some. The sample lists nearly 250,000 clones, approximately 14% occurring once. The sequenced sample was naive CD4+ T cells from blood. The receptors were sampled from a woman aged 40 to 49 in good health.

A remark on this clone: The junction differs from germline at one of its ends, possibly a read error. The rearrangement uses TRBV5-1 and TRBJ1-2; TRBD1 aligns across 11 bases. The CDR3 length is 16 residues. Per the germline V gene, CDR1 is SGHRS and CDR2 is YFSETQ. As DNA, the CDR3 is TGCGCCAGCAGTTTGGGACAGGGGGTGACCAACTATGGCTACACCTTC. Translated, it gives CASSLGQGVTNYGYTF.

The sample holds a few counts of this clone. V and J are TRBV7-2 and TRBJ2-1, with 14 bases lining up with TRBD2. The CDR3 is 15 amino acids. After removal of 6 bases from V and 9 bases from J, the junction contained 7 bases not matched to a gene. Germline V gene data show CDR1 as SGHTA and CDR2 as FQGNSA. CDR3 in DNA: TGTGCCAGCAGATCAGGACTAGCGGGGGGAGGTGAGCAGTTCTTC. This encodes CASRSGLAGGGEQFF.

This sequence joins TRBV5-1 and TRBJ2-3, with 7 positions matching TRBD2. Germline V gives CDR1 SGHRS, CDR2 YFSETQ. V trimming: 4 bases; J trimming: 3 bases; junction bases outside the gene matches: 8. This CDR3 spans 15 amino acids. CDR3 in DNA: TGCGCCAGCAGCGGGTCGACTAGCAGAACAGATACGCAGTATTTT. Translated, it gives CASSGSTSRTDTQYF.

The rearrangement joins TRBV7-9 to TRBJ2-5; TRBD2 agrees at 7 bases. From germline, CDR1 is SEHNR and CDR2 FQNEAQ (reference sequence). The CDR3 has 15 amino acids. V lost 10 bases to trimming and J lost 1 base; unmatched junction nucleotides: 12. CDR3 nucleotides: TGTGCCACAACCCTAACGACTAGCCGCCAAGAGACCCAGTACTTC. It is translated as CATTLTTSRQETQYF.

This clone showed up just a few times. The DNA for the CDR3 is TGCGCCAGCAGCTTGTACTCGGGAGTGAACACCGGGGAGCTGTTTTTT. Protein: CASSLYSGVNTGELFF. V is TRBV5-1 and J is TRBJ2-2; a weak D match, TRBD2 (6 bases). With 1 base removed from V and 1 base from J, the gap between germline ends came to 11 bases. CDR1 SGHRS and CDR2 YFSETQ come from the germline V gene. CDR3 length: 16 residues.

This clone occurred a few times. The chain links TRBV2 to TRBJ2-3; 7 bases are a match to TRBD2. The CDR3 is 13 amino acids. Trimming cost V 0 bases and J 6 bases; bases outside gene matches: 0. Looked up from germline, CDR1 is SNHLY and CDR2 is FYNNEI. This chain's CDR3 is CASSEAGGDTQYF. The DNA of the CDR3 is TGTGCCAGCAGTGAAGCGGGGGGGGATACGCAGTATTTT.

This clone was detected only a few times. The CDR3 sequence: CASSDGGTTEAFF. As DNA, the CDR3 is TGTGCCAGCAGCGACGGGGGGACCACTGAAGCTTTCTTT. The chain uses TRBV14 and TRBJ1-1; weak D call: TRBD1 (5 bases). Germline CDR1 is SGHDN and CDR2 is FVKESK. V dropped 5 bases and J dropped 4 bases, with 11 bases sitting between them. The CDR3 totals 13 residues.

In its sample, this clone was seen a few times. CDR3 sequence: CSVQGWRYTEAFF. DNA for the CDR3: TGCAGCGTTCAGGGTTGGCGGTACACTGAAGCTTTCTTT. The chain is built from TRBV29-1 and TRBJ1-1, with a weak D call TRBD1 (5 bases). The CDR3 sequence is 13 residues long. Germline V CDR1 and CDR2: SQVTM, ANQGSEA. The V end lost 5 bases, the J end lost 3 bases, and 13 bases lay between the germline ends. Looking up the rest from reference TRBV29-1 and TRBJ1-1 gives the full variable domain: SAVISQKPSRDICQRGTSLTIQCQVDSQVTMMFWYRQQPGQSLTLIATANQGSEATYESGFVIDKFPISRPNLTFSTLTVSNMSPEDSSIYLCSVQGWRYTEAFFGQGTRLTVV.

Only a few counts were recorded for this clone. The V and J genes are TRBV7-9 and TRBJ1-1; TRBD1 matches at 7 bases. V lost 3 bases to trimming and J lost 1 base; unmatched junction nucleotides: 8. This CDR3 has 16 residues. Germline values: CDR1 SEHNR, CDR2 FQNEAQ (reference sequence). The CDR3 reads CASSLGRGYRNTEAFF. The CDR3 DNA is TGTGCCAGCAGCTTGGGCAGGGGGTATAGGAACACTGAAGCTTTCTTT. Complete variable domain (other parts from reference TRBV7-9 and TRBJ1-1): DTGVSQNPRHKITKRGQNVTFRCDPISEHNRLYWYRQTLGQGPEFLTYFQNEAQLEKSRLLSDRFSAERPKGSFSTLEIQRTEQGDSAMYLCASSLGRGYRNTEAFFGQGTRLTVV.

J is TRBJ1-3 and V is TRBV19; no clear D gene. Trimming stripped 9 bases from V and 0 bases from J, with 12 bases between. The CDR3 totals 14 residues. Germline V gives CDR1 LNHDA, CDR2 SQIVND (reference sequence). The CDR3 loop reads CASQDLSSGNTIYF. In DNA, the CDR3 is TGTGCCAGCCAGGATCTTAGCTCTGGAAACACCATATATTTT.